A single sample gave rise to the 22 T cell receptor beta chains below, sequenced in a study of blood T cells in healthy people across ages. Combining a sample-barcoded 5' primer with a J-beta primer mix, a second PCR ran for roughly 7 to 12 cycles. MiXCR, run by TCRdb on the 5' RACE reads, gives a single entry per CDR3 protein. This sample yields some 1.4 million distinct CDR3 sequences, of which around 42% are seen a single time; under 8% belongs to the top ten. Sequences were obtained from blood. The receptors stem from a woman aged 18 to 35 in good health.

The chain recombines TRBV20-1 with TRBJ2-7; 8 positions agree with TRBD2. V gave up 0 bases and J gave up 7 bases; unmatched junction bases: 11. CDR1 is DFQATT, CDR2 SNEGSKA, per germline (reference sequence). The CDR3 has 15 residues. CDR3 protein: CSARDPWAGGREQYF. DNA of the CDR3: TGCAGTGCTAGAGATCCTTGGGCGGGGGGCCGAGAGCAGTACTTC.

The V call is TRBV27, the J call TRBJ2-7; tentatively, D is TRBD1 (6 bases). The CDR3 is 15 amino acids. Trimming removed 5 bases at V and 0 bases at J, with 14 bases between. CDR1 MNHEY and CDR2 SMNVEV come from the germline V gene (reference sequence). The CDR3 sequence: CASSDRDKSSYEQYF. For the CDR3, the DNA is TGTGCCAGCAGTGACCGGGACAAGAGCTCCTACGAGCAGTACTTC.

This chain joins TRBV12-3 or TRBV12-4 and TRBJ2-5; D may be TRBD2 (6 bases). This CDR3 has 14 residues. Between the trimmed V and J ends, which lost 8 bases and 1 base, there was a span of 14 bases. The DNA of the CDR3 is TGTGCCAGCCCGCGGGGTGAGGGCCAAGAGACCCAGTACTTC. It codes for CASPRGEGQETQYF.

The chain is built from TRBV3-1 and TRBJ1-4; the D gene is possibly TRBD1 (6 bases). CDR1 LGHDT and CDR2 YNNKEL come from the germline V gene (reference sequence). The CDR3 runs to 19 residues. Deletions cut 0 bases from V and 4 bases from J, with 21 bases between. CDR3 DNA: TGTGCCAGCAGCCAAGATAGGGCCAGGGGAACAACGGGTAATGAAAAACTGTTTTTT. This encodes CASSQDRARGTTGNEKLFF.

J is TRBJ2-1 and V is TRBV27; 7 nucleotides align to TRBD2. V lost 6 bases, J lost 3 bases, and 8 bases stayed unmatched. The V gene's germline CDR1 is MNHEY and CDR2 SMNVEV (reference sequence). The length of the CDR3 is 15 residues. CDR3 nucleotides: TGTGCCAGCAGGCCTGGACGGGAGGTCTACAATGAGCAGTTCTTC. Translating gives CASRPGREVYNEQFF.

This clonotype was recorded a few times. The chain is built from TRBV29-1 and TRBJ1-2; perhaps TRBD1 as D (6 bases). V was trimmed by 7 bases and J by 5 bases, leaving 20 bases between them. The CDR3 loop spans 14 amino acids. Germline CDR1 is SQVTM and CDR2 is ANQGSEA. Here the CDR3 reads CSARVLQGGYGYTF. In nucleotides, the CDR3 is TGCAGCGCCAGAGTTCTACAGGGTGGATATGGCTACACCTTC.

The genes are TRBV2 and TRBJ1-1, with D unresolved. The CDR3 contains 13 residues. V lost 5 bases and J 7 bases, leaving 14 bases between the germline ends. From germline, CDR1 is SNHLY and CDR2 FYNNEI. The DNA for the CDR3 is TGTGCCAGCAGTAACAATGCGGTTAGTGAAGCTTTCTTT. Residues: CASSNNAVSEAFF.

This clonotype was seen more than once but under ten times. The CDR3 DNA reads TGCGCCAGCAGCGGTCGGGACGTGAATTCACCCCTCCACTTT. Amino acids: CASSGRDVNSPLHF. This chain joins TRBV4-1 and TRBJ1-6, with D possibly being TRBD1 (5 bases). V lost 5 bases and J lost 7, with 12 bases in between. CDR3 length: 14 residues. In germline, CDR1 is MGHRA, CDR2 YSYEKL.

This clonotype has only a few counts. The rearrangement uses TRBV7-9 and TRBJ2-7; no reliable D call. This CDR3 is 13 amino acids long. V lost 0 bases and J 7 bases, leaving 10 bases between the germline ends. Looked up from germline, CDR1 is SEHNR and CDR2 is FQNEAQ (reference sequence). The CDR3 spells CASSLARLSEQYF. CDR3 nucleotide sequence: TGTGCCAGCAGCTTAGCCAGGCTGAGTGAGCAGTACTTC.

This clonotype was detected once. The genes are TRBV6-5 and TRBJ2-5; D might be TRBD2 (6 bases). The germline V and J ends were trimmed by 5 bases and 0 bases, with 13 bases remaining between them. The germline V gene has CDR1 MNHEY and CDR2 SVGAGI. The CDR3 consists of 15 residues. The CDR3 region is CASSRPSSDQETQYF. The CDR3 DNA reads as TGTGCCAGCAGTCGACCCTCTAGCGACCAAGAGACCCAGTACTTC.

The chain couples TRBV10-3 to TRBJ2-5, with 7 bases identical to TRBD2. The J call may be faulty, since TRBJ2-7 better matches the DNA end. CDR3 size: 13 residues. Germline CDR1 is ENHRY and CDR2 is SYGVKD. Written as DNA, the CDR3 is TGTGCCATCAGCCCCCCGGGGAGGGACGAGCAGTACTTC. It codes for CAISPPGRDEQYF.

The chain links TRBV4-1 to TRBJ2-5; D is uncertain. Germline CDR1 reads MGHRA; CDR2 reads YSYEKL. Trimming removed 0 bases from V and 3 bases from J, with 8 bases in between. CDR3 length equals 14 residues. The CDR3: CASSQDSLEETQYF. The CDR3 DNA reads as TGCGCCAGCAGCCAAGATTCCCTTGAAGAGACCCAGTACTTC.

The chain joins TRBV27 to TRBJ2-5; 8 bases align to TRBD2. CDR1 and CDR2 from the germline V gene are MNHEY and SMNVEV (reference sequence). Trimming at V came to 4 bases and at J to 0 bases, leaving 10 bases not matched to a gene. The CDR3 runs to 17 residues. Written as DNA, the CDR3 is TGTGCCAGCAGTTCGGTCGGGGGGGCCTTGTACCAAGAGACCCAGTACTTC. Its protein is CASSSVGGALYQETQYF.

This clonotype was seen a few times. V usage is TRBV4-1 and J usage is TRBJ2-7; 9 bases align to TRBD1. This CDR3 is built from 15 residues. The V and J ends lost 4 bases and 4 bases, in that order; junction bases with no gene match: 8. Germline CDR1 MGHRA, CDR2 YSYEKL. CDR3 residues: CASSRKQGAVYEQYF. In DNA form, the CDR3 reads TGCGCCAGCAGCCGTAAACAGGGGGCGGTGTACGAGCAGTACTTC.

With respect to this clonotype: The conserved phenylalanine or tryptophan normally closing the CDR3 is absent here, so this likely arose from a read error. CDR3 coding DNA: TGCAGCGTTTGGACTAGCGGGAGGGAGACCCAGTACTAC. The encoded protein is CSVWTSGRETQYY. The rearrangement joins TRBV29-1 to TRBJ2-7; 14 nucleotides line up with TRBD2. Judging by the DNA end, TRBJ2-5 fits better; the J call may be wrong. Germline CDR1 is SQVTM and CDR2 is ANQGSEA. The CDR3 is 13 amino acids.

This clonotype has a handful of counts. At one boundary the junction diverges from the germline segment, which might be a read error. The chain has TRBV3-1 and TRBJ2-1; TRBD2 matches at 8 bases. CDR1 and CDR2 from the germline V gene are LGHDT and YNNKEL (reference sequence). CDR3 length: 14 amino acids. The CDR3 loop is CARSQAGVGNEQFF. CDR3 nucleotides: TGTGCCAGAAGCCAAGCGGGAGTGGGCAATGAGCAGTTCTTC.

The chain joins TRBV20-1 to TRBJ2-1; D unresolved. Trimming took off 7 bases at V and 1 base at J, with 17 bases between the two ends. CDR3 size: 15 residues. The V gene's germline CDR1 is DFQATT and CDR2 SNEGSKA (reference sequence). As DNA, the CDR3 is TGCAGTGTCCCGCCTAGGGTGGAATCCTACAATGAGCAGTTCTTC. This encodes CSVPPRVESYNEQFF.

The rearrangement joins TRBV6-2 or TRBV6-3 to TRBJ2-1, with 10 nucleotides matching TRBD2. Per the germline V gene, CDR1 is MNHEY and CDR2 is SVGEGT. V gave up 7 bases and J gave up 0 bases; unmatched junction bases: 12. The CDR3 loop spans 18 amino acids. The CDR3 here is CASIRSLAGALSYNEQFF. CDR3 DNA sequence: TGTGCCAGCATTAGGAGCCTAGCGGGGGCCCTCTCCTACAATGAGCAGTTCTTC.

V is TRBV6-2 or TRBV6-3 and J is TRBJ1-1, with D uncertain. The CDR3 totals 10 residues. Trimming removed 10 bases at V and 5 bases at J, with 8 bases between. Germline V CDR1 and CDR2: MNHEY, SVGEGT. The CDR3 DNA is TGTGCCACCCACCGGACTGAAGCTTTCTTT. This translates into CATHRTEAFF.

In its sample, this clonotype was seen a few times. The chain has TRBV6-5 and TRBJ2-3; D is ambiguous. There are 15 residues in the CDR3. CDR1 and CDR2 (germline): MNHEY, SVGAGI. Trimming removed 2 bases from V and 0 bases from J, with 9 bases in between. The CDR3 reads CASSYVPTSTDTQYF. CDR3 coding DNA: TGTGCCAGCAGTTACGTCCCGACTAGCACAGATACGCAGTATTTT.

V is TRBV25-1 and J is TRBJ2-1; unclear D gene. CDR3 size: 12 residues. Between the trimmed V and J ends, which lost 2 bases and 10 bases, there was a span of 9 bases. Germline CDR1 MGHDK, CDR2 SYGVNS. CDR3 residues: CASSEGPLEQFF. CDR3 nucleotides: TGTGCCAGCAGTGAAGGTCCCCTAGAGCAGTTCTTC.

The chain uses TRBV20-1 and TRBJ2-5; 7 nucleotides agree with TRBD2. Germline values: CDR1 DFQATT, CDR2 SNEGSKA (reference sequence). The CDR3 spans 16 residues. V was clipped by 6 bases and J by 11 bases; unmatched bases: 24. CDR3 region: CSAFNWEGLSRNEQYF. DNA for the CDR3: TGCAGTGCCTTTAACTGGGAGGGCCTCTCGCGGAATGAGCAGTACTTC.